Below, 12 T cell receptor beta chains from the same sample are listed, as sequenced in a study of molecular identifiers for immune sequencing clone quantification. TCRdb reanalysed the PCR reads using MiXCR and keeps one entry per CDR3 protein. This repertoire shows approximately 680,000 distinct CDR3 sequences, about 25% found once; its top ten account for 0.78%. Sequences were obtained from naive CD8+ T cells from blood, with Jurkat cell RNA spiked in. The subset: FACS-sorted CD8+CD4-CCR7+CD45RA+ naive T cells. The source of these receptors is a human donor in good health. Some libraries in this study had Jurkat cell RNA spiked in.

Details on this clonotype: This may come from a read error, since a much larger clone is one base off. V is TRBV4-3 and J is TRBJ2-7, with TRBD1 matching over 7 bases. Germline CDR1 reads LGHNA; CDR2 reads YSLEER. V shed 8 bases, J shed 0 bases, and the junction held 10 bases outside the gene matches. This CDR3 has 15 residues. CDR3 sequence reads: CASRPDRTTSYEQYF. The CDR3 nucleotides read TGCGCCAGCCGCCCGGACAGGACGACCTCCTACGAGCAGTACTTC.

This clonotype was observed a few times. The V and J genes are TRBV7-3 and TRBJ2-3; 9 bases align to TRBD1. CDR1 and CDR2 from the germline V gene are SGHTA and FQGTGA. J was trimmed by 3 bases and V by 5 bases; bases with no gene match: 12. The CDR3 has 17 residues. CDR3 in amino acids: CASSLIGSTGGTDTQYF. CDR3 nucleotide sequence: TGTGCCAGCAGCCTAATCGGTTCGACAGGGGGTACAGATACGCAGTATTTT.

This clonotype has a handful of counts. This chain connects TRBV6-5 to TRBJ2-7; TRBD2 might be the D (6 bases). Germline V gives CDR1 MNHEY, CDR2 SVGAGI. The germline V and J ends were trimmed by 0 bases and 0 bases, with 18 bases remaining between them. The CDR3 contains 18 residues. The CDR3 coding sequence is TGTGCCAGCAGTTACTCGGGTACGGGGGAGGCTCCCTCCTACGAGCAGTACTTC. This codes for CASSYSGTGEAPSYEQYF.

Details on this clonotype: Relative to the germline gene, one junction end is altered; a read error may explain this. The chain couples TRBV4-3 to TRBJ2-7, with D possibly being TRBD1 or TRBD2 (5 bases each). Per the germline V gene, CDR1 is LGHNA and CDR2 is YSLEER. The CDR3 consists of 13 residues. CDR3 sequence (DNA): TGCGCCAGCAGCCCTACCGGGGCCTACGCGCAGTACTTC. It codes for CASSPTGAYAQYF.

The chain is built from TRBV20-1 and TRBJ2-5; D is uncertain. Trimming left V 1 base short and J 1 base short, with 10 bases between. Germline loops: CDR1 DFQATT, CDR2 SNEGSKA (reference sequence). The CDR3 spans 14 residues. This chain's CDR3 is CSARVTRTQETQYF. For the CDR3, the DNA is TGCAGTGCTAGAGTGACAAGGACCCAAGAGACCCAGTACTTC.

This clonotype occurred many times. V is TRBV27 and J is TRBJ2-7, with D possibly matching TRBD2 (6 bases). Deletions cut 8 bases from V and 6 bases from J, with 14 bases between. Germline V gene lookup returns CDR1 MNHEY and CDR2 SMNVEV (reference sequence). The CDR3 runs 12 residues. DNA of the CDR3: TGTGCCAGCCGCTGGGGGGACGGCGAGCAGTACTTC. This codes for CASRWGDGEQYF.

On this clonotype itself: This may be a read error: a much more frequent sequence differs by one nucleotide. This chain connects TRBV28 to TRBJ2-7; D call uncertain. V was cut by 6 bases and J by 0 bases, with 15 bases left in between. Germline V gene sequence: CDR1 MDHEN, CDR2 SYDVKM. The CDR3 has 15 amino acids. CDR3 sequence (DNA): TGTGCCAGCAGACCGCTAGGACGGCCCTCCTACGAGCAGTACTTC. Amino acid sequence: CASRPLGRPSYEQYF.

The CDR3 loop reads CASSAIRGSTETQYF. As DNA, the CDR3 is TGTGCCAGCAGCGCCATCAGGGGGAGTACGGAGACCCAGTACTTC. The chain uses TRBV5-4 and TRBJ2-5, with TRBD1 matching 7 bases. The CDR3 spans 15 residues. Unmatched junction bases numbered 11, after V lost 4 bases and J lost 5 bases. CDR1 is SGHNT and CDR2 is YYREEE in the germline V gene (reference sequence).

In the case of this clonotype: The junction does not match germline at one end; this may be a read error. CDR3 protein: CASSYSDSYGQYF. CDR3 nucleotide sequence: TGTGCCAGCAGTTATTCAGACTCCTACGGGCAGTACTTC. The chain links TRBV6-6 to TRBJ2-7, with D uncertain. CDR3 length: 13 residues. Germline V gene data show CDR1 as MNHNY and CDR2 as SVGAGI (reference sequence).

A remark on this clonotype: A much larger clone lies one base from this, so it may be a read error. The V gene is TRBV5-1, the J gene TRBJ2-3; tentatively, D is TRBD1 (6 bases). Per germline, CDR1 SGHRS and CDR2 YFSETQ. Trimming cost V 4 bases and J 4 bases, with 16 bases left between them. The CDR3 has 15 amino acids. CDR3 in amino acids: CASSTTGRGPDTQYF. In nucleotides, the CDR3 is TGCGCCAGCAGCACCACAGGGAGAGGGCCAGATACGCAGTATTTT.

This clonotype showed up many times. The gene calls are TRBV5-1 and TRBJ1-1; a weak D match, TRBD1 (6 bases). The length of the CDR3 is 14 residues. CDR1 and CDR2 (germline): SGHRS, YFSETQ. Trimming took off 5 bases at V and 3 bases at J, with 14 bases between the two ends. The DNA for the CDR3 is TGCGCCAGCAGTTCTACAGGGATCGACACTGAAGCTTTCTTT. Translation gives CASSSTGIDTEAFF.

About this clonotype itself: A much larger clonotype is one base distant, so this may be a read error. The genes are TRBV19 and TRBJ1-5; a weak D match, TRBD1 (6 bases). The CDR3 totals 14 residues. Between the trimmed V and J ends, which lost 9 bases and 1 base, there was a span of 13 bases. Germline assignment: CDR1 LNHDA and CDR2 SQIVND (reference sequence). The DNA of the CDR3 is TGTGCCAGCGACAGGTGGGGAAGCAATCAGCCCCAGCATTTT. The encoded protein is CASDRWGSNQPQHF.